The 27 T cell receptor beta chains given below trace back to one sample, sequenced in a study of T cell responses to AZD1222 COVID-19 vaccine. Only in-frame clones appear in the TCRdb table, and some are missing; sequencing was by immunoSEQ multiplex PCR. The data show 130,000 or so clones, 75% to 90% seen once. The source material was peripheral blood, sampled on day 0 of AZD1222 vaccination. These receptors were taken from an adult in good health.

The V call is TRBV13, the J call TRBJ1-1; D gene uncertain. V lost 5 bases and J lost 7, with 14 bases in between. CDR3 length equals 13 residues. Germline CDR1 reads PRHDT; CDR2 reads FYEKMQ (reference sequence). This chain's CDR3 is CASSPSGPYEAFF. For the CDR3, the DNA is TGTGCCAGCAGCCCAAGTGGGCCTTATGAAGCTTTCTTT.

V gene TRBV7-9 combines with J gene TRBJ1-4; 9 nucleotides agree with TRBD1. The CDR3 extends over 17 amino acids. Germline CDR1 is SEHNR and CDR2 is FQNEAQ (reference sequence). V shed 4 bases, J shed 6 bases, and the junction held 12 bases outside the gene matches. The CDR3 spells CASSYRPGDRDYEKLFF. The CDR3 region has the DNA TGTGCCAGCAGCTATAGACCCGGGGACAGGGACTATGAAAAACTGTTTTTT. Full variable domain (remainder filled in from reference TRBV7-9 and TRBJ1-4): DTGVSQNPRHKITKRGQNVTFRCDPISEHNRLYWYRQTLGQGPEFLTYFQNEAQLEKSRLLSDRFSAERPKGSFSTLEIQRTEQGDSAMYLCASSYRPGDRDYEKLFFGSGTQLSVL.

This chain uses TRBV19 with TRBJ1-5; D remains ambiguous. Germline CDR1 reads LNHDA; CDR2 reads SQIVND (reference sequence). Trimming shortened V by 3 bases and J by 0 bases, and 6 bases separated the two germline ends. The CDR3 is 14 amino acids. CDR3 DNA sequence: TGTGCCAGTAGTATTCGAAGTAGCAATCAGCCCCAGCATTTT. The encoded protein is CASSIRSSNQPQHF. Complete variable domain (other parts from reference TRBV19 and TRBJ1-5): DGGITQSPKYLFRKEGQNVTLSCEQNLNHDAMYWYRQDPGQGLRLIYYSQIVNDFQKGDIAEGYSVSREKKESFPLTVTSAQKNPTAFYLCASSIRSSNQPQHFGDGTRLSIL.

The chain recombines TRBV7-3 with TRBJ2-2; D could derive from TRBD1 or TRBD2 (5 bases each). The V gene's germline CDR1 is SGHTA and CDR2 FQGTGA. CDR3 length equals 14 residues. Trimming removed 7 bases from V and 8 bases from J, with 17 bases in between. The CDR3 reads CASTTDGGSGELFF. In DNA form, the CDR3 reads TGTGCCAGCACCACGGATGGGGGATCGGGGGAGCTGTTTTTT.

The chain uses TRBV3-1 (or the pseudogene TRBV3-2) and TRBJ1-1; D is ambiguous. Germline V gene sequence: CDR1 LGHDT, CDR2 YNNKEL (reference sequence). The CDR3 has 13 residues. Trimming stripped 5 bases from V and 1 base from J, with 8 bases between. The chain's CDR3 is CASSAPWNTEAFF. The CDR3 DNA reads TGTGCCAGCAGCGCCCCATGGAACACTGAAGCTTTCTTT.

The CDR3 loop is CASSWGGQVVSPLHF. In DNA, the CDR3 is TGTGCCAGCAGTTGGGGGGGACAGGTGGTTTCACCCCTCCACTTT. The chain links TRBV6-5 to TRBJ1-6, with 8 bases matching TRBD1. With 4 bases clipped from V and 9 bases from J, the junction kept 8 bases outside the gene matches. Germline CDR1 and CDR2: MNHEY and SVGAGI. The CDR3 is 15 residues long.

CDR3 sequence: CASSPTGPSGNTIYF. Here the CDR3 DNA reads TGTGCCAGCAGCCCTACAGGGCCCTCTGGAAACACCATATATTTT. The chain uses TRBV7-8 and TRBJ1-3, with TRBD1 as a possible D gene (6 bases). The length of the CDR3 is 15 residues. V was clipped by 5 bases and J by 0 bases, with 11 bases between them. The germline V gene has CDR1 SGHVS and CDR2 FQNEAQ.

The rearrangement links TRBV11-2 to TRBJ1-1, with 8 bases that match TRBD1. CDR1 and CDR2 (germline): SGHAT, FQNNGV. This CDR3 contains 15 residues. The ends lost 5 bases at V and 4 bases at J; junction bases unmatched: 9. CDR3 in amino acids: CASSLNQDRVTEAFF. CDR3 nucleotide sequence: TGTGCCAGCAGCCTGAACCAGGACAGGGTCACTGAAGCTTTCTTT.

The CDR3 here is CASSVGVSNQPQHF. CDR3 DNA: TGTGCCAGCAGCGTTGGGGTTAGCAATCAGCCCCAGCATTTT. This chain joins TRBV9 and TRBJ1-5; D not certain. Germline CDR1 reads SGDLS; CDR2 reads YYNGEE. This CDR3 spans 14 amino acids. Deletions cut 2 bases from V and 0 bases from J, with 6 bases between.

The chain has TRBV7-9 and TRBJ2-7, with D tentatively TRBD2 (6 bases). V was trimmed by 1 base and J by 2 bases, leaving 15 bases between them. Looked up from germline, CDR1 is SEHNR and CDR2 is FQNEAQ (reference sequence). The CDR3 is 16 residues long. CDR3 coding DNA: TGTGCCAGCAGCTTAGATCGGAGGGGAATGGCCTACGAGCAGTACTTC. Translated: CASSLDRRGMAYEQYF.

On this clone itself: Other DNA sequences from this sample encode an identical CDR3 as well. The genes are TRBV12-3 or TRBV12-4 and TRBJ1-4; D unresolved. The germline V and J ends were trimmed by 3 bases and 7 bases, with 3 bases remaining between them. CDR3 length equals 11 residues. CDR3 bases: TGTGCCAGCAGTTTGGGTGAAAAACTGTTTTTT. This sequence encodes CASSLGEKLFF.

The rearrangement joins TRBV30 to TRBJ2-1; D not resolved. Per germline, CDR1 GTSNPN and CDR2 SVGIG (reference sequence). This CDR3 contains 14 residues. V was shortened by 3 bases and J by 12 bases, with 21 bases between the two germline ends. This CDR3 is CAWSPTPSHPRQFF. The CDR3, as DNA: TGTGCCTGGAGCCCCACCCCTTCCCATCCGCGGCAGTTCTTC.

A note on this clone: The sample carries other DNA sequences with the same CDR3. This sequence joins TRBV28 and TRBJ1-3; TRBD1 might be the D (6 bases). The germline V and J ends were trimmed by 6 bases and 4 bases, with 7 bases remaining between them. CDR1 and CDR2 from the germline V gene are MDHEN and SYDVKM. CDR3 length: 12 residues. The CDR3 is CASRGTGNTIYF. DNA for the CDR3: TGTGCCAGCAGGGGGACAGGAAACACCATATATTTT. Based on the CDR3 plus reference TRBV28 and TRBJ1-3, the full variable domain is DVKVTQSSRYLVKRTGEKVFLECVQDMDHENMFWYRQDPGLGLRLIYFSYDVKMKEKGDIPEGYSVSREKKERFSLILESASTNQTSMYLCASRGTGNTIYFGEGSWLTVV.

The sample holds a few counts of this clone. V gene TRBV7-9 combines with J gene TRBJ2-1; TRBD2 matches 8 bases. Germline CDR1 and CDR2: SEHNR and FQNEAQ (reference sequence). The CDR3 sequence is 10 residues long. J was trimmed by 13 bases and V by 8 bases; bases with no gene match: 4. CDR3 sequence reads: CASGGLGQFF. The CDR3 nucleotides are TGTGCCAGCGGGGGACTAGGACAGTTCTTC.

This chain links TRBV10-3 with TRBJ2-1; D gene ambiguous. CDR3 length: 12 amino acids. Trimming cost V 3 bases and J 7 bases, with 7 bases left between them. The V gene's germline CDR1 is ENHRY and CDR2 SYGVKD. This chain's CDR3 is CAISDIGNEQFF. In DNA form, the CDR3 reads TGTGCCATCAGTGACATCGGGAATGAGCAGTTCTTC.

This clone was detected once. This chain uses TRBV18 with TRBJ2-2; weak D call: TRBD1 (5 bases). Germline assignment: CDR1 KGHSH and CDR2 LQKENI. The CDR3 length is 14 residues. Trimming stripped 8 bases from V and 0 bases from J, with 10 bases between. CDR3 sequence: CASDPGTNTGELFF. CDR3 DNA sequence: TGTGCCAGCGACCCAGGGACGAACACCGGGGAGCTGTTTTTT.

This chain uses TRBV2 with TRBJ1-4, with a tentative D call TRBD1 (6 bases). CDR3 length equals 14 residues. The germline V gene has CDR1 SNHLY and CDR2 FYNNEI. The V end was cut by 5 bases, the J end by 5 bases, with 12 bases between. CDR3 region: CASSKKGGNEKLFF. Written as DNA, the CDR3 is TGTGCCAGCAGTAAGAAGGGGGGGAATGAAAAACTGTTTTTT.

This chain uses TRBV27 with TRBJ2-7; TRBD1 agrees at 7 bases. Germline CDR1 reads MNHEY; CDR2 reads SMNVEV (reference sequence). V dropped 5 bases and J dropped 2; count of bases not matched to a gene: 9. This CDR3 is 15 amino acids long. CDR3 nucleotide sequence: TGTGCCAGCAGTCCTACCACAGGACAGGCCTACGAGCAGTACTTC. This encodes CASSPTTGQAYEQYF.

This chain joins TRBV7-8 and TRBJ2-6, with D perhaps matching TRBD1 (6 bases). The length of the CDR3 is 15 residues. CDR1 and CDR2 from the germline V gene are SGHVS and FQNEAQ. With 5 bases removed from V and 0 bases from J, the gap between germline ends came to 8 bases. The CDR3 region is CASSLDSSGANVLTF. The DNA for the CDR3 is TGTGCCAGCAGCCTGGACAGCTCTGGGGCCAACGTCCTGACTTTC.

The chain links TRBV3-1 (or the pseudogene TRBV3-2) to TRBJ2-7, with 10 nucleotides matching TRBD2. The CDR3 runs 15 residues. Germline lookup yields CDR1 LGHDT and CDR2 YNNKEL (reference sequence). The J segment lost 2 bases and the V segment lost 4 bases, leaving 5 bases of the junction unmatched. CDR3 bases: TGTGCCAGCAGCCGCCAGCGGGGGGGAACCTACGAGCAGTACTTC. Translation: CASSRQRGGTYEQYF.

In nucleotides, the CDR3 is TGTGCCAGCAGCCCCGACCGGGACACGAGGGGCTACACCTTC. This gives the protein CASSPDRDTRGYTF. J is TRBJ1-2 and V is TRBV5-4, with a weak D call TRBD1 (6 bases). The V gene's germline CDR1 is SGHNT and CDR2 YYREEE (reference sequence). The CDR3 is 14 amino acids. Deletions cut 4 bases from V and 8 bases from J, with 18 bases between.

The chain is built from TRBV3-1 (or the pseudogene TRBV3-2) and TRBJ1-1; unclear D gene. Germline CDR1 is LGHDT and CDR2 is YNNKEL (reference sequence). V lost 4 bases, J lost 0 bases, and 6 bases lay in between. The CDR3 has 13 amino acids. The CDR3 DNA reads as TGTGCCAGCAGCCCCGGGTTGAACACTGAAGCTTTCTTT. It translates to CASSPGLNTEAFF.

This chain links TRBV29-1 with TRBJ1-2; 7 bases align to TRBD1. The V segment lost 5 bases and the J segment 1 base; nucleotides outside the gene matches: 4. Germline V gives CDR1 SQVTM, CDR2 ANQGSEA. The CDR3 spans 13 residues. This CDR3 reads CSVTDRNNYGYTF. The CDR3 nucleotides read TGCAGCGTTACGGACAGGAATAACTATGGCTACACCTTC.

This rearrangement joins TRBV5-1 to TRBJ1-1, with TRBD1 matching over 9 bases. CDR1 and CDR2 from the germline V gene are SGHRS and YFSETQ. This CDR3 has 17 residues. Trimming took 3 bases from V and 2 from J; bases not matched to a gene: 11. The CDR3 DNA sequence: TGCGCCAGCAGCTCTCCCGACAGGGGGTTATTTAACACTGAAGCTTTCTTT. This sequence encodes CASSSPDRGLFNTEAFF.

The CDR3 spells CASSTERQGARNEQFF. Here the CDR3 DNA reads TGTGCCAGTAGTACGGAACGACAGGGGGCGCGGAATGAGCAGTTCTTC. The genes are TRBV19 and TRBJ2-1; 10 nucleotides match TRBD1. This CDR3 is 16 amino acids long. Trimming cost V 4 bases and J 7 bases; bases outside gene matches: 10. Looked up from germline, CDR1 is LNHDA and CDR2 is SQIVND (reference sequence).

This chain joins TRBV27 and TRBJ2-4; the D is unclear. Germline V gene lookup returns CDR1 MNHEY and CDR2 SMNVEV (reference sequence). The ends were cut back, 3 bases at V and 4 bases at J, with 13 bases in the middle. CDR3 length equals 15 residues. The CDR3 spells CASSFPPPNKNIQYF. DNA of the CDR3: TGTGCCAGCAGTTTCCCTCCCCCGAATAAAAACATTCAGTACTTC.

This sequence joins TRBV7-2 and TRBJ1-4, with D possibly TRBD1 on 6 matching bases. Germline CDR1 reads SGHTA; CDR2 reads FQGNSA. V was trimmed by 2 bases and J by 5 bases, leaving 9 bases between them. The CDR3 consists of 14 residues. The CDR3 nucleotides are TGTGCCAGCAGCTTACAGGGGAGGAATGAAAAACTGTTTTTT. Protein product: CASSLQGRNEKLFF.